This T cell receptor beta chain stems from a study of T cell repertoires in cytomegalovirus infection. About this clonotype: Its antigen is unknown.

Germline CDR1 reads KGHDR; CDR2 reads SFDVKD. With V trimmed by 2 bases and J by 3 bases, 4 bases remained unmatched. This CDR3 has 16 amino acids. TCRdb recomputed calls from the reads with MiXCR, one row per CDR3 protein. The table includes hundreds of thousands of distinct CDR3 sequences, about 33% detected once. The sequence was obtained from a human donor in good health (CMV status not recorded). Some clones in this sample may be carry-over from other donors' samples. The sequences come from cultured PBMCs, collected from culture after CMV antigen stimulation. This chain joins TRBV24-1 and TRBJ2-3, with TRBD1 matching over 10 bases. The CDR3 sequence: CATSDSGTGATDTQYF. DNA of the CDR3: TGTGCCACCAGTGATTCCGGGACAGGGGCAACAGATACGCAGTATTTT.